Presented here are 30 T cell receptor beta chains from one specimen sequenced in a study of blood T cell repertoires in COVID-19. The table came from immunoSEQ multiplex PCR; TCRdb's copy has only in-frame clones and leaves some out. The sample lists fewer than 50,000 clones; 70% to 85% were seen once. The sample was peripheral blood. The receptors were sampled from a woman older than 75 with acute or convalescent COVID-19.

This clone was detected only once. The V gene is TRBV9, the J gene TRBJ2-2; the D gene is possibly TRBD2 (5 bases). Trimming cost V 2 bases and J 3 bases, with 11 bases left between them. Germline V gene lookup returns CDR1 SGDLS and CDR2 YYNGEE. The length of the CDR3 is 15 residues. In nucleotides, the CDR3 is TGTGCCAGCAGCGTCAGGAGGTCGGACACCGGGGAGCTGTTTTTT. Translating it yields CASSVRRSDTGELFF.

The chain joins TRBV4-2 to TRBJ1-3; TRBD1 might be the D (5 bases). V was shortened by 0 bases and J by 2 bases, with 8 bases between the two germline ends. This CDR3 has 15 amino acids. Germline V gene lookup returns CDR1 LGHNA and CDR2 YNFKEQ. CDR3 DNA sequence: TGTGCCAGCAGCCAAGATTTAGGGGCTGGAAACACCATATATTTT. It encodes CASSQDLGAGNTIYF.

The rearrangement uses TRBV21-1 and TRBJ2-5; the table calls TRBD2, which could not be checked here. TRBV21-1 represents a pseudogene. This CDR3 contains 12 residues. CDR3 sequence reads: CATGSIGETQYF. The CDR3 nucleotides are TGTGCCACGGGATCCATAGGAGAGACCCAGTACTTC.

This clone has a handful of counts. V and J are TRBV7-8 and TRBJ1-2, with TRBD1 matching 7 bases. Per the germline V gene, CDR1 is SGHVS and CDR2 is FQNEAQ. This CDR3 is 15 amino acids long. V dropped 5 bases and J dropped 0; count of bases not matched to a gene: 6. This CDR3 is CASSRTGSSNYGYTF. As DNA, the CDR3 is TGTGCCAGCAGCCGGACAGGATCTTCTAACTATGGCTACACCTTC. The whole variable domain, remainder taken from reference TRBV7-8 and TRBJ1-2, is GAGVSQSPRYKVAKRGQDVALRCDPISGHVSLFWYQQALGQGPEFLTYFQNEAQLDKSGLPSDRFFAERPEGSVSTLKIQRTQQEDSAVYLCASSRTGSSNYGYTFGSGTRLTVV.

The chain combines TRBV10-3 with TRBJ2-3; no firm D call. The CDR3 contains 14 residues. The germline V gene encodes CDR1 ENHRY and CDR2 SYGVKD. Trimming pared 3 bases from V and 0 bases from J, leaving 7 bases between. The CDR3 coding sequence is TGTGCCATCAGTGACAGGCAAAGCACAGATACGCAGTATTTT. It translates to CAISDRQSTDTQYF.

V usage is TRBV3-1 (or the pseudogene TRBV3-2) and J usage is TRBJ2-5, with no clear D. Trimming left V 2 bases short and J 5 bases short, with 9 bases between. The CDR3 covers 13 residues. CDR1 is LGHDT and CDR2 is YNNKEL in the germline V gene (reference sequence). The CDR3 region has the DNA TGTGCCAGCAGCCAACTTTCGAGGGAGACCCAGTACTTC. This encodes CASSQLSRETQYF.

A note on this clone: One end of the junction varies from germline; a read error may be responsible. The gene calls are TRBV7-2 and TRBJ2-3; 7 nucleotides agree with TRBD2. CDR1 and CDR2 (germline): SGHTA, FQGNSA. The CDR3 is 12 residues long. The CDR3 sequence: CASGRATGTQYF. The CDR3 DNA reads TGTGCCAGCGGGAGGGCCACAGGTACGCAGTATTTT.

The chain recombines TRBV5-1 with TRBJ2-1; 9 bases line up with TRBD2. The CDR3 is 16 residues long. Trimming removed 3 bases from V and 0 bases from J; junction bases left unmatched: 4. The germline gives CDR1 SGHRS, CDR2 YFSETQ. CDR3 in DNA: TGCGCCAGCAGCTGGGATAGCGGGAGCTCCTACAATGAGCAGTTCTTC. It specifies CASSWDSGSSYNEQFF.

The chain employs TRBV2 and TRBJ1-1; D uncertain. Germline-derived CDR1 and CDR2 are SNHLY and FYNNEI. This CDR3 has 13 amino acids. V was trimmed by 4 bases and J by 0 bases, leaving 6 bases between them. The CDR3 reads CASSGEVNTEAFF. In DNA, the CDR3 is TGTGCCAGCAGTGGGGAGGTGAACACTGAAGCTTTCTTT. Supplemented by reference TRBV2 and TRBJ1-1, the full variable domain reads EPEVTQTPSHQVTQMGQEVILRCVPISNHLYFYWYRQILGQKVEFLVSFYNNEISEKSEIFDDQFSVERPDGSNFTLKIRSTKLEDSAMYFCASSGEVNTEAFFGQGTRLTVV.

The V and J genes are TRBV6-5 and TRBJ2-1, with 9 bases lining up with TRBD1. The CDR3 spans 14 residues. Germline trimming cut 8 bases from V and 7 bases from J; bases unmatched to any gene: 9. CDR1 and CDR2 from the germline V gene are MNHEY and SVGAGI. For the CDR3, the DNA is TGTGCCAGCTTGGCGGGACAGGGCACTAATGAGCAGTTCTTC. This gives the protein CASLAGQGTNEQFF.

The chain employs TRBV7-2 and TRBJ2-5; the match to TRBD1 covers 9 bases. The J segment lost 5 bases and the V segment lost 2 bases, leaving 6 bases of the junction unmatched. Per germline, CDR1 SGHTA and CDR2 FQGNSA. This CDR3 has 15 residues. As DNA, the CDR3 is TGTGCCAGCAGCTTACGACAGGGGGGAAGTGAGACCCAGTACTTC. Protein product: CASSLRQGGSETQYF.

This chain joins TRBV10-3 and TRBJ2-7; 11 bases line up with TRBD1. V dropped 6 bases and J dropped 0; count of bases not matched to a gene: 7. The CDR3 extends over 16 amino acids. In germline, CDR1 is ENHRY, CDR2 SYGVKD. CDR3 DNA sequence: TGTGCCATCAGGGGAGGTGGACAGGGGGCCTCCTACGAGCAGTACTTC. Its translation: CAIRGGGQGASYEQYF.

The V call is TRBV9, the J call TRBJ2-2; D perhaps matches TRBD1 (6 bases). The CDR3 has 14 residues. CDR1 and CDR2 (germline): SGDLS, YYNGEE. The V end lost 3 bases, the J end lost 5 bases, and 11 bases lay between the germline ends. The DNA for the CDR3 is TGTGCCAGCAGCGGGACCACAGGGACCGGGGAGCTGTTTTTT. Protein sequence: CASSGTTGTGELFF.

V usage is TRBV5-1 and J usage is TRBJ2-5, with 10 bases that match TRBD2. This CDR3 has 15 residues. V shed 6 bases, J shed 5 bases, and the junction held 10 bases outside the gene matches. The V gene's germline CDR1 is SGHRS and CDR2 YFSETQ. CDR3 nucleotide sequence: TGCGCCAGCAAAAGTAGCGGGAGGAACATCGAGACCCAGTACTTC. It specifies CASKSSGRNIETQYF.

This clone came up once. DNA for the CDR3: TGCAGTGCTAGTCGGAGAAACGGGGAGCTGTTTTTT. This codes for CSASRRNGELFF. This chain uses TRBV20-1 with TRBJ2-2; D is unclear. V was clipped by 3 bases and J by 7 bases, with 9 bases between them. The CDR3 extends over 12 amino acids. CDR1 is DFQATT and CDR2 is SNEGSKA in the germline V gene (reference sequence).

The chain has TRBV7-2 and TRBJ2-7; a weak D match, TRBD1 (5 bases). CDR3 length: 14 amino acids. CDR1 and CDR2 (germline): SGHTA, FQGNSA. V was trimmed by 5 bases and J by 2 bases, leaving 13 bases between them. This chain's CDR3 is CASSAPRVPYEQYF. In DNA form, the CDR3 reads TGTGCCAGCAGCGCCCCCAGGGTCCCCTACGAGCAGTACTTC.

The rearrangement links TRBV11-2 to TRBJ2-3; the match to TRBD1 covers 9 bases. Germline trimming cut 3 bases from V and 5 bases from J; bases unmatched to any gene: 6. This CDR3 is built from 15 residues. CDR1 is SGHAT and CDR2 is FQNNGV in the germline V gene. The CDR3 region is CASSFTGTGIDTQYF. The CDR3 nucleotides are TGTGCCAGCAGCTTTACCGGGACAGGGATAGATACGCAGTATTTT. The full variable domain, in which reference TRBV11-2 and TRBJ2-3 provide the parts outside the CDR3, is EAGVAQSPRYKIIEKRQSVAFWCNPISGHATLYWYQQILGQGPKLLIQFQNNGVVDDSQLPKDRFSAERLKGVDSTLKIQPAKLEDSAVYLCASSFTGTGIDTQYFGPGTRLTVL.

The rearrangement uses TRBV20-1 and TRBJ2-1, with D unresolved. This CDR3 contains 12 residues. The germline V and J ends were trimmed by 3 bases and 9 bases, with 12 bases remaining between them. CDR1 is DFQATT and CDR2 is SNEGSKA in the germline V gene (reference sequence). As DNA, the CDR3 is TGCAGTGCTAGTGGCGGTGTAGGTGAGCAGTTCTTC. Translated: CSASGGVGEQFF.

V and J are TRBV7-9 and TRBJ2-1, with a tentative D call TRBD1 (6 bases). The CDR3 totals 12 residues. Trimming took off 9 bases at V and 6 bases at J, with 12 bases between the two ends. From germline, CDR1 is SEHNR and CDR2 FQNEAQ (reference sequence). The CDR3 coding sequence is TGTGCCAGTACCTCACAGGGCAATGAGCAGTTCTTC. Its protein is CASTSQGNEQFF. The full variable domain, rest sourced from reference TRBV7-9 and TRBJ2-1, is DTGVSQNPRHKITKRGQNVTFRCDPISEHNRLYWYRQTLGQGPEFLTYFQNEAQLEKSRLLSDRFSAERPKGSFSTLEIQRTEQGDSAMYLCASTSQGNEQFFGPGTRLTVL.

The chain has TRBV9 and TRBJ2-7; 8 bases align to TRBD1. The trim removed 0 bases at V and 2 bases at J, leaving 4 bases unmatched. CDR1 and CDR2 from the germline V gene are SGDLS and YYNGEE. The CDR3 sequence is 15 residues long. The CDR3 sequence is CASSVGSGGPYEQYF. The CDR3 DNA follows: TGTGCCAGCAGCGTAGGGTCAGGGGGCCCCTACGAGCAGTACTTC.

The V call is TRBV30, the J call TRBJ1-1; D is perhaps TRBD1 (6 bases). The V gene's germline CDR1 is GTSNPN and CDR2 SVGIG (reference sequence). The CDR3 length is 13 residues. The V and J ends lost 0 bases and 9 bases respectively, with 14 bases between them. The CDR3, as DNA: TGTGCCTGGAGTGTATTGGGGGCGCGAAAAGCTTTCTTT. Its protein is CAWSVLGARKAFF. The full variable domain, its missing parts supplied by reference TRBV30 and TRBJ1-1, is SQTIHQWPATLVQPVGSPLSLECTVEGTSNPNLYWYRQAAGRGLQLLFYSVGIGQISSEVPQNLSASRPQDRQFILSSKKLLLSDSGFYLCAWSVLGARKAFFGQGTRLTVV.

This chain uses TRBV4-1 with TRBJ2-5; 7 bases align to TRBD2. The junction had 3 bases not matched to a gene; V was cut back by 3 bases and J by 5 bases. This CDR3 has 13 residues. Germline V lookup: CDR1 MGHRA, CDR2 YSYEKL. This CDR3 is CASSQGGWETQYF. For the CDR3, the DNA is TGCGCCAGCAGCCAGGGGGGGTGGGAGACCCAGTACTTC.

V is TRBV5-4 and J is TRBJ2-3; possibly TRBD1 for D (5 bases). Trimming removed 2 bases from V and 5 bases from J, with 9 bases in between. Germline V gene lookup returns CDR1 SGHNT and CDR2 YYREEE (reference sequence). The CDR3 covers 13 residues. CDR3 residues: CASSLRGRDTQYF. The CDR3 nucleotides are TGTGCCAGCAGCTTAAGGGGAAGAGATACGCAGTATTTT. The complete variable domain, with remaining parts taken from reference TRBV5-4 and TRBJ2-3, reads ETGVTQSPTHLIKTRGQQVTLRCSSQSGHNTVSWYQQALGQGPQFIFQYYREEENGRGNFPPRFSGLQFPNYSSELNVNALELDDSALYLCASSLRGRDTQYFGPGTRLTVL.

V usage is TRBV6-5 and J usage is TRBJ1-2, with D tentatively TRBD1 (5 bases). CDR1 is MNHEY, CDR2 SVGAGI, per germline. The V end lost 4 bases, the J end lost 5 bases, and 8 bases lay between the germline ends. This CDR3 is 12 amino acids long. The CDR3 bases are TGTGCCAGCAGTTTCGGGGGTTATGGCTACACCTTC. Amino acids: CASSFGGYGYTF.

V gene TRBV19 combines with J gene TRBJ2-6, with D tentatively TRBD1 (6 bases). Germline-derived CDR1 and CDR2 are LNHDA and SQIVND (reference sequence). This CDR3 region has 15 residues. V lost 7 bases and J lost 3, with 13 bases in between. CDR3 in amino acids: CASKTGQGGANVLTF. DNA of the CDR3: TGTGCCAGTAAAACAGGGCAAGGTGGGGCCAACGTCCTGACTTTC.

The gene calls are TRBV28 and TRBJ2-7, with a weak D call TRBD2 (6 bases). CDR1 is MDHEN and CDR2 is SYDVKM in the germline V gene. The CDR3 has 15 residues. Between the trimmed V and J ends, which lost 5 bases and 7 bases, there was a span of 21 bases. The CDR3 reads CASSPLGLSKGEQYF. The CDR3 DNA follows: TGTGCCAGCAGTCCATTGGGACTCTCTAAGGGGGAGCAGTACTTC.

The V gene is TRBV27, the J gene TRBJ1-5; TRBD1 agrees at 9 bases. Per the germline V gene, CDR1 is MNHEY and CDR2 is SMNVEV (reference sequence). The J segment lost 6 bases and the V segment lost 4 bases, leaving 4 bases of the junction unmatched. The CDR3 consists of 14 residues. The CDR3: CASSYTDRGQPQHF. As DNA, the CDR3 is TGTGCCAGCAGTTACACGGACAGGGGTCAGCCCCAGCATTTT.

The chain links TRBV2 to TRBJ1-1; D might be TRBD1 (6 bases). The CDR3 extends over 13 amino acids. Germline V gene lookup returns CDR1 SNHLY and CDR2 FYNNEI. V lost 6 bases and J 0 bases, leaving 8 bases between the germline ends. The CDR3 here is CASSRDMNTEAFF. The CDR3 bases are TGTGCCAGCAGCCGGGACATGAACACTGAAGCTTTCTTT.

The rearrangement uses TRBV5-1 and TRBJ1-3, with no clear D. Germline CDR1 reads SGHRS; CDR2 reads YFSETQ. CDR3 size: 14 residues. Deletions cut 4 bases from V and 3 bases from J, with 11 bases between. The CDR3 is CASSPDGVGNTIYF. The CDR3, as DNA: TGCGCCAGCAGCCCCGACGGGGTTGGAAACACCATATATTTT.

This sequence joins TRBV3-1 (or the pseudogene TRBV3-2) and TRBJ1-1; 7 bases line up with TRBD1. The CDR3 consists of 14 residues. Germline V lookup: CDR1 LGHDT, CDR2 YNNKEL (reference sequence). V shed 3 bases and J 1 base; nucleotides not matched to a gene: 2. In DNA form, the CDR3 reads TGTGCCAGCAGCCATAACAGGGGGAACACTGAAGCTTTCTTT. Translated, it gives CASSHNRGNTEAFF.